One sample yielded the 27 T cell receptor beta chains listed below, sequenced in a study of blood T cells in healthy people across ages. Next came a second PCR, run for about 7 to 12 cycles, which used a sample-barcoded 5' primer along with a J-beta primer mix. One entry per CDR3 protein results from TCRdb running MiXCR on the 5' RACE reads. This sample yields roughly 1.9 million distinct CDR3 sequences, of which about 39% are seen a single time; 23% belongs to the top ten. Sequencing input: blood. The receptors here all came from a human donor in good health.

The rearrangement links TRBV9 to TRBJ2-1, with a weak D call TRBD1 (6 bases). The CDR3 is 14 amino acids. Trimming cost V 4 bases and J 4 bases, with 12 bases left between them. Germline V gives CDR1 SGDLS, CDR2 YYNGEE. CDR3 region: CASSPEDRYNEQFF. The DNA of the CDR3 is TGTGCCAGCAGCCCCGAGGACAGATACAATGAGCAGTTCTTC.

This clonotype was seen only a few times. The V call is TRBV4-3, the J call TRBJ1-2, with D possibly matching TRBD1 (6 bases). This CDR3 is 17 amino acids long. Germline loops: CDR1 LGHNA, CDR2 YSLEER. V was trimmed by 1 base and J by 10 bases, leaving 25 bases between them. In nucleotides, the CDR3 is TGCGCCAGCAGCCAAGCTAACAGGGTATTCGGCCCGGGTGACTACACCTTC. Translation gives CASSQANRVFGPGDYTF.

The chain links TRBV7-9 to TRBJ1-2, with D uncertain. Germline CDR1 SEHNR, CDR2 FQNEAQ (reference sequence). The CDR3 consists of 15 residues. V was pared by 1 base and J by 0 bases, with 9 bases between. CDR3 loop: CASSLVWEANYGYTF. The DNA for the CDR3 is TGTGCCAGCAGCTTAGTATGGGAAGCTAACTATGGCTACACCTTC.

The J gene is TRBJ2-5, the V gene TRBV7-9; a possible D gene is TRBD2 (5 bases). Germline loops: CDR1 SEHNR, CDR2 FQNEAQ (reference sequence). V was shortened by 5 bases and J by 2 bases, with 15 bases between the two germline ends. The CDR3 is 15 amino acids. CDR3 loop: CASSPRTGIQETQYF. For the CDR3, the DNA is TGTGCCAGCAGCCCCAGGACTGGAATTCAAGAGACCCAGTACTTC.

V usage is TRBV6-6 and J usage is TRBJ2-7; TRBD2 matches at 7 bases. In germline, CDR1 is MNHNY, CDR2 SVGAGI (reference sequence). With 7 bases clipped from V and 3 bases from J, the junction kept 9 bases outside the gene matches. The CDR3 loop spans 14 amino acids. The CDR3 spells CASILSGENYEQYF. DNA of the CDR3: TGTGCCAGCATTTTAAGCGGGGAGAACTACGAGCAGTACTTC.

This chain joins TRBV28 and TRBJ2-3, with D possibly TRBD2 on 6 matching bases. Germline loops: CDR1 MDHEN, CDR2 SYDVKM. The germline V and J ends were trimmed by 6 bases and 3 bases, with 19 bases remaining between them. The CDR3 is made up of 16 amino acids. The CDR3 reads CASSLWDSKETDTQYF. The CDR3, as DNA: TGTGCCAGCAGCCTCTGGGACTCCAAAGAAACAGATACGCAGTATTTT.

The V call is TRBV12-3 or TRBV12-4, the J call TRBJ2-1; D is perhaps TRBD2 (5 bases). The DNA matches TRBJ2-7 better at its end, which makes the J call doubtful. The CDR3 has 12 residues. The CDR3 region has the DNA TGTGCCAGCAGCAGACGGGGTAATGAGCAGTACTTC. Translation gives CASSRRGNEQYF.

The chain joins TRBV9 to TRBJ1-2, with TRBD1 matching 7 bases. The CDR3 length is 17 residues. Germline V CDR1 and CDR2: SGDLS, YYNGEE. The V segment lost 4 bases and the J segment 7 bases; nucleotides outside the gene matches: 19. As DNA, the CDR3 is TGTGCCAGCAGCCTTACCGCGACGGGCAGGGGGTATTCTGGCTACACCTTC. Residues: CASSLTATGRGYSGYTF.

This CDR3 reads CSARQTGMWEKLFF. The CDR3 nucleotides are TGCAGTGCTAGACAGACAGGGATGTGGGAAAAACTGTTTTTT. The chain couples TRBV20-1 to TRBJ1-4; 7 bases match TRBD1. This CDR3 has 14 residues. V gave up 2 bases and J gave up 8 bases; unmatched junction bases: 8. CDR1 DFQATT and CDR2 SNEGSKA come from the germline V gene (reference sequence).

The sample holds a few counts of this clonotype. The V and J genes are TRBV5-1 and TRBJ1-2, with D unresolved. Germline assignment: CDR1 SGHRS and CDR2 YFSETQ. Trimming took off 4 bases at V and 6 bases at J, with 16 bases between the two ends. This CDR3 comprises 14 residues. DNA for the CDR3: TGCGCCAGCAGCCTGTATGAACTGGGCGATGGCTACACCTTC. Amino acids: CASSLYELGDGYTF.

This clonotype was detected a few times. The chain couples TRBV6-4 to TRBJ1-2, with a possible D match to TRBD1 (6 bases). Germline loops: CDR1 MRHNA, CDR2 SNTAGT. The V end lost 6 bases, the J end lost 6 bases, and 14 bases lay between the germline ends. This CDR3 has 13 residues. The CDR3 bases are TGTGCCAGCAGCCAGGACAGTGACCATGGCTACACCTTC. This gives the protein CASSQDSDHGYTF.

The rearrangement links TRBV20-1 to TRBJ1-5; D not certain. The CDR3 spans 15 residues. V was cut by 1 base and J by 0 bases, with 10 bases left in between. Germline loops: CDR1 DFQATT, CDR2 SNEGSKA (reference sequence). CDR3 sequence (DNA): TGCAGTGCTAGAGCGGAGCTGTATAGCAATCAGCCCCAGCATTTT. Residues: CSARAELYSNQPQHF.

The chain carries TRBV5-6 and TRBJ2-1; tentatively, D is TRBD2 (5 bases). V was pared by 5 bases and J by 2 bases, with 14 bases between. The germline gives CDR1 SGHDT, CDR2 YYEEEE. The CDR3 is 15 amino acids. The CDR3 nucleotides read TGTGCCAGCAGACCTGGGATCGGGGCCTACAATGAGCAGTTCTTC. Protein product: CASRPGIGAYNEQFF.

Here the CDR3 DNA reads TGTGCCACCAGTGGGGGGGATACTGAGACCCAGTACTTC. Its translation: CATSGGDTETQYF. This chain joins TRBV24-1 and TRBJ2-5, with D possibly TRBD2 on 6 matching bases. The CDR3 length is 13 residues. V was trimmed by 5 bases and J by 5 bases, leaving 11 bases between them. Germline values: CDR1 KGHDR, CDR2 SFDVKD.

Only one count was recorded for this clonotype. This chain links TRBV5-6 with TRBJ2-7, with D perhaps TRBD2 (6 bases). The ends were cut back, 2 bases at V and 2 bases at J, with 14 bases in the middle. CDR1 SGHDT and CDR2 YYEEEE come from the germline V gene. The CDR3 totals 15 residues. CDR3 DNA sequence: TGTGCCAGCAGCTTCCGACGGAGGGCTACCTACGAGCAGTACTTC. Protein sequence: CASSFRRRATYEQYF.

In its sample, this clonotype was seen once. The chain recombines TRBV12-3 or TRBV12-4 with TRBJ1-1, with D perhaps TRBD1 (6 bases). The CDR3 contains 17 residues. The germline V and J ends were trimmed by 7 bases and 1 base, with 22 bases remaining between them. CDR3 loop: CASTQQGRVVRNTEAFF. The CDR3 nucleotides are TGTGCCAGCACCCAACAGGGTCGGGTAGTAAGGAACACTGAAGCTTTCTTT.

The genes are TRBV9 and TRBJ2-1; 9 bases match TRBD2. CDR3 length equals 16 residues. V gave up 1 base and J gave up 4 bases; unmatched junction bases: 6. Germline CDR1 is SGDLS and CDR2 is YYNGEE. CDR3 amino acids: CASSVQAGGFYNEQFF. In DNA, the CDR3 is TGTGCCAGCAGCGTACAAGCGGGGGGCTTTTACAATGAGCAGTTCTTC. Using reference TRBV9 and TRBJ2-1 for the parts outside the CDR3, the full variable domain is DSGVTQTPKHLITATGQRVTLRCSPRSGDLSVYWYQQSLDQGLQFLIQYYNGEERAKGNILERFSAQQFPDLHSELNLSSLELGDSALYFCASSVQAGGFYNEQFFGPGTRLTVL.

The chain joins TRBV20-1 to TRBJ2-7, with D unclear. The V and J ends lost 6 bases and 4 bases respectively, with 16 bases between them. The CDR3 is 13 amino acids. The germline gives CDR1 DFQATT, CDR2 SNEGSKA (reference sequence). The CDR3 loop reads CSASLGNLYEQYF. The CDR3 DNA sequence: TGCAGTGCCAGTCTTGGTAACCTTTACGAGCAGTACTTC.

The rearrangement uses TRBV7-9 and TRBJ2-3; TRBD2 matches at 9 bases. This CDR3 region has 15 residues. Germline V gives CDR1 SEHNR, CDR2 FQNEAQ (reference sequence). With 10 bases clipped from V and 4 bases from J, the junction kept 12 bases outside the gene matches. CDR3 DNA: TGTGCCACCCGGCCGTCGCGGGGGGGCCCAGATACGCAGTATTTT. Translated: CATRPSRGGPDTQYF.

This clonotype came up a few times. The J gene is TRBJ1-1, the V gene TRBV4-3; D gene uncertain. CDR1 and CDR2 (germline): LGHNA, YSLEER. The V end was cut by 0 bases, the J end by 4 bases, with 21 bases between. There are 18 residues in the CDR3. CDR3 in DNA: TGCGCCAGCAGCCAAGATTTGGTGGCGCGGATCTTTGGCACTGAAGCTTTCTTT. Translating gives CASSQDLVARIFGTEAFF.

This clonotype was recorded many times. J is TRBJ1-6 and V is TRBV27; no definite D call. Trimming cost V 3 bases and J 7 bases, with 10 bases left between them. Germline V gene sequence: CDR1 MNHEY, CDR2 SMNVEV (reference sequence). The length of the CDR3 is 14 residues. The DNA for the CDR3 is TGTGCCAGCAGTTTTGGCCAGAGAAATTCACCCCTCCACTTT. This encodes CASSFGQRNSPLHF.

J is TRBJ1-1 and V is TRBV6-2 or TRBV6-3, with D hard to call. V lost 8 bases to trimming and J lost 10 bases, with 8 bases between them. This CDR3 has 9 residues. Per germline, CDR1 MNHEY and CDR2 SVGEGT. The DNA for the CDR3 is TGTGCCAGCGACTATGCAGCTTTCTTT. Amino acids: CASDYAAFF.

This clonotype was found many times. CDR3 loop: CSARDRGASTNTPLHF. The DNA of the CDR3 is TGCAGTGCTAGAGATCGCGGGGCCAGCACAAACACACCCCTCCACTTT. V is TRBV20-1 and J is TRBJ1-6; possibly TRBD1 for D (5 bases). Germline V gene lookup returns CDR1 DFQATT and CDR2 SNEGSKA (reference sequence). The CDR3 spans 16 residues. Trimming pared 0 bases from V and 11 bases from J, leaving 20 bases between.

The chain couples TRBV29-1 to TRBJ2-3, with D unclear. Looked up from germline, CDR1 is SQVTM and CDR2 is ANQGSEA. This CDR3 region has 13 residues. V lost 8 bases and J 4 bases, leaving 16 bases between the germline ends. The CDR3, as DNA: TGCAGCTCCGTCGCGGATCGGGCAGATACGCAGTATTTT. Protein: CSSVADRADTQYF.

This clonotype has a handful of counts. CDR3 protein: CASSYGMGTKGLLSDTGELFF. CDR3 nucleotides: TGTGCCAGCAGTTATGGGATGGGAACTAAAGGACTACTTAGCGACACCGGGGAGCTGTTTTTT. V usage is TRBV6-2 or TRBV6-3 and J usage is TRBJ2-2; possible D gene TRBD2, 6 bases. In germline, CDR1 is MNHEY, CDR2 SVGEGT. CDR3 length: 21 amino acids. V was trimmed by 3 bases and J by 3 bases, leaving 29 bases between them.

This clonotype was observed a handful of times. V usage is TRBV14 and J usage is TRBJ1-6; D is unclear. This CDR3 contains 13 residues. The germline CDR1 and CDR2 sequences are SGHDN and FVKESK. Trimming removed 0 bases at V and 13 bases at J, with 10 bases between. The CDR3 region is CASSQDGPAPLHF. For the CDR3, the DNA is TGTGCCAGCAGCCAAGATGGACCGGCGCCCCTCCACTTT.

Note on this clonotype: The conserved phenylalanine or tryptophan normally closing the CDR3 is absent here, so this likely arose from a read error. The V call is TRBV7-9, the J call TRBJ2-1; 15 positions match TRBD2. Trimming removed 3 bases from V and 4 bases from J; junction bases left unmatched: 4. CDR1 SEHNR and CDR2 FQNEAQ come from the germline V gene (reference sequence). The CDR3 length is 17 residues. The CDR3 nucleotides read TGTGCCAGCAGCTTCGGGACTAGCGGGGGGCATTACAATGAGCAGTTCGTC. This encodes CASSFGTSGGHYNEQFV.